This note documents a single T cell receptor (beta chain) sequence. Original methodology: Amplification with reference gene primers provided the estimates of nucleated cell counts. Method: immunoSEQ multiplex PCR; TCRdb's copy keeps in-frame clones and lacks some. V, J and clone size are taken as reported in that table, and D and trimming were inferred from the DNA itself. Found here are tens of thousands of clones, 80% to 90% of them singletons; the top ten hold 15% to 17%. V dropped 6 bases and J dropped 0; count of bases not matched to a gene: 10. This CDR3 contains 16 residues. CDR1 and CDR2 (germline): SNHLY, FYNNEI. This sample was taken from a study of blood T cell repertoires in COVID-19. About the study: Some COVID-19 samples were acute and others convalescent; all came from the United States, Italy and Spain. The analysed material was cDNA or gDNA that came from T cells, B-cell-depleted T cells, or PBMCs.

The receptor comes from a human donor in a cohort sampled during active COVID-19. The donor label of this sample is uncertain. Sequenced: peripheral blood. The V call is TRBV2, the J call TRBJ1-1, with TRBD1 identical over 7 bases. The CDR3 sequence: CASSPTLTGLNTEAFF. CDR3 nucleotides: TGTGCCAGCAGCCCGACCCTGACAGGGTTGAACACTGAAGCTTTCTTT. Full variable domain (rest looked up from reference TRBV2 and TRBJ1-1): EPEVTQTPSHQVTQMGQEVILRCVPISNHLYFYWYRQILGQKVEFLVSFYNNEISEKSEIFDDQFSVERPDGSNFTLKIRSTKLEDSAMYFCASSPTLTGLNTEAFFGQGTRLTVV.